One TCR beta chain is described in this entry. The antigen remains undetermined. These data come from a study of shared clonotypes between healthy human individuals. About the research overall: A couple of women and a few men aged 18 to 49 served as donors. The study's findings and limits: Blood alone was sampled, and tissue repertoires likely differ.

With V trimmed by 4 bases and J by 4 bases, 9 bases remained unmatched. The CDR3 totals 15 residues. CDR1 SEHNR and CDR2 FQNEAQ come from the germline V gene (reference sequence). Profiling relied on immunoSEQ multiplex PCR, and the TCRdb table lists in-frame clones only, not all of them. The table records about a million clones, 70% to 85% of them present only once. The receptor was derived from a man aged 18 to 29 in good health. The chain joins TRBV7-9 to TRBJ2-7; TRBD1 aligns across 8 bases. Material for sequencing was memory CD4+ T cells sorted from blood. Subset defined: CD45RA-negative fraction. CDR3 nucleotides: TGTGCCAGCAGCTCATGGACAGGGACCACGTACGAGCAGTACTTC. Its translation: CASSSWTGTTYEQYF.